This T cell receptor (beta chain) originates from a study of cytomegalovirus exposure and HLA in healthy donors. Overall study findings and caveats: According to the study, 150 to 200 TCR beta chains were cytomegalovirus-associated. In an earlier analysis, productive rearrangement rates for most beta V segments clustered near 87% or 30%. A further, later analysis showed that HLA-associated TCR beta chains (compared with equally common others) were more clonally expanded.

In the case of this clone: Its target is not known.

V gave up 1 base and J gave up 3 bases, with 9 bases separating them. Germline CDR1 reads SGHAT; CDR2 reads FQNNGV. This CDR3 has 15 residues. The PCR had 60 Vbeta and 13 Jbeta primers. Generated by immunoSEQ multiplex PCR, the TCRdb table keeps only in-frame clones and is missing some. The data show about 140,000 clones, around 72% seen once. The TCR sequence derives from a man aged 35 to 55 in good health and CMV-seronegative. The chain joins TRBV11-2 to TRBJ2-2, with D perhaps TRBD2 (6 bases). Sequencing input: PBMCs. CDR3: CASSLVQRDTGELFF. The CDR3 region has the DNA TGTGCCAGCAGCTTAGTCCAGCGGGACACCGGGGAGCTGTTTTTT.